Listed here are 9 T cell receptor beta chains from one sample, sequenced in a study of PD-1 blockade in classical Hodgkin lymphoma. The data were produced by immunoSEQ multiplex PCR, yet TCRdb's version contains in-frame clones alone and is incomplete. Of 30,000 to 35,000 clones listed, around 84% are singletons. Time point in this sample: cycle 4 day 1 (C4D1), after six to seven weeks of nivolumab. Each of the patients experienced relapse following autologous stem cell transplantation, and their brentuximab vedotin exposure differed. Thawed PBMCs underwent magnetic negative selection to yield purified CD4+ T cells. The sample was CD4+ T cells from blood, taken before the fourth cycle of nivolumab. The receptors come from a human donor with classical Hodgkin lymphoma.

The chain has TRBV5-1 and TRBJ2-1, with 8 bases lining up with TRBD2. Per the germline V gene, CDR1 is SGHRS and CDR2 is YFSETQ. CDR3 length equals 15 residues. After removal of 3 bases from V and 7 bases from J, the junction contained 9 bases not matched to a gene. DNA for the CDR3: TGCGCCAGCAGCTCCCATCGGGGGGGCCCAAATGAGCAGTTCTTC. This encodes CASSSHRGGPNEQFF.

In this sample, this clone turned up a few times. The chain uses TRBV19 and TRBJ1-2; possible D gene TRBD1, 6 bases. The CDR3 runs 13 residues. Trimming removed 5 bases at V and 8 bases at J, with 15 bases between. The germline CDR1 and CDR2 sequences are LNHDA and SQIVND (reference sequence). In DNA, the CDR3 is TGTGCCAGTAGTCTCCTCAGGGGAAGGGGCTACACCTTC. Translated: CASSLLRGRGYTF.

The chain combines TRBV19 with TRBJ2-5, with TRBD2 matching over 13 bases. This CDR3 contains 15 residues. Germline CDR1 LNHDA, CDR2 SQIVND (reference sequence). Germline trimming cut 4 bases from V and 3 bases from J; bases unmatched to any gene: 2. The CDR3 DNA sequence: TGTGCCAGTAGTAGGGGACTAGCGGGGAAAGAGACCCAGTACTTC. Translation gives CASSRGLAGKETQYF.

V usage is TRBV28 and J usage is TRBJ1-2; D remains ambiguous. This CDR3 contains 11 residues. V dropped 6 bases and J dropped 8 bases, with 10 bases sitting between them. Germline CDR1 and CDR2: MDHEN and SYDVKM. The CDR3 nucleotides are TGTGCCAGCAGCCCCGGGAGGGGCTACACCTTC. Translated, it gives CASSPGRGYTF.

This clone was counted a single time. The rearrangement joins TRBV27 to TRBJ1-3; tentative D call: TRBD1 (5 bases). Trimming removed 8 bases at V and 0 bases at J, with 11 bases between. CDR1 and CDR2 (germline): MNHEY, SMNVEV (reference sequence). The CDR3 runs to 14 residues. The chain's CDR3 is CASQTDISGNTIYF. Here the CDR3 DNA reads TGTGCCAGCCAGACAGACATCTCTGGAAACACCATATATTTT.

This chain links TRBV2 with TRBJ2-5, with D possibly being TRBD1 (5 bases). Germline-derived CDR1 and CDR2 are SNHLY and FYNNEI. The CDR3 sequence is 14 residues long. The V and J ends lost 4 bases and 4 bases respectively, with 13 bases between them. The CDR3 region is CASSATVRGETQYF. CDR3 nucleotides: TGTGCCAGCAGTGCGACAGTAAGGGGAGAGACCCAGTACTTC. The whole variable domain, remainder taken from reference TRBV2 and TRBJ2-5, is EPEVTQTPSHQVTQMGQEVILRCVPISNHLYFYWYRQILGQKVEFLVSFYNNEISEKSEIFDDQFSVERPDGSNFTLKIRSTKLEDSAMYFCASSATVRGETQYFGPGTRLLVL.

The gene calls are TRBV7-2 and TRBJ2-7; the match to TRBD2 covers 10 bases. In germline, CDR1 is SGHTA, CDR2 FQGNSA. Trimming at V came to 4 bases and at J to 5 bases, leaving 5 bases not matched to a gene. CDR3 length equals 14 residues. The CDR3 here is CASSWGLASNEQYF. In DNA form, the CDR3 reads TGTGCCAGCAGCTGGGGACTAGCGAGCAACGAGCAGTACTTC.

The chain employs TRBV7-2 and TRBJ2-2; 8 nucleotides match TRBD2. The CDR3 has 15 residues. From germline, CDR1 is SGHTA and CDR2 FQGNSA. Trimming cost V 1 base and J 3 bases; bases outside gene matches: 1. The CDR3 region has the DNA TGTGCCAGCAGCTTAGGCGGGGGGTACACCGGGGAGCTGTTTTTT. As protein: CASSLGGGYTGELFF.

The chain links TRBV5-6 to TRBJ1-1; D is ambiguous. This CDR3 contains 16 residues. The germline gives CDR1 SGHDT, CDR2 YYEEEE. The V gene lost 2 bases and the J gene lost 1 base, with 15 bases spanning the gap. CDR3 residues: CASSLKQWVRNTEAFF. The DNA for the CDR3 is TGTGCCAGCAGCTTAAAACAGTGGGTAAGGAACACTGAAGCTTTCTTT.